This entry features one T cell receptor beta chain sequence. Its specificity is not known. This sample stems from a study of T cell responses to AZD1222 COVID-19 vaccine. General study results and limits: The breadth and depth of Spike-specific TCRs increased once two AZD1222 doses had been given. A reported finding is that nearly half of spike-specific TCRs target unmutated variant regions.

Germline assignment: CDR1 MNHEY and CDR2 SVGAGI. The CDR3 runs 13 residues. Trimming took off 6 bases at V and 5 bases at J, with 11 bases between the two ends. Data came from immunoSEQ multiplex PCR; TCRdb stores just in-frame clones and leaves some out. The sample holds tens of thousands of clones; roughly nine tenths are singletons and the top ten take 6% to 7.5%. The V gene is TRBV6-5, the J gene TRBJ1-5; TRBD1 is a possible D gene (6 bases). This clonotype was sampled from an adult who received the AZD1222 COVID-19 vaccine. Material: peripheral blood, obtained 28 days after the second AZD1222 dose. Here the CDR3 DNA reads TGTGCCAGCAGACAGGGAACGGATCAGCCCCAGCATTTT. This translates into CASRQGTDQPQHF.